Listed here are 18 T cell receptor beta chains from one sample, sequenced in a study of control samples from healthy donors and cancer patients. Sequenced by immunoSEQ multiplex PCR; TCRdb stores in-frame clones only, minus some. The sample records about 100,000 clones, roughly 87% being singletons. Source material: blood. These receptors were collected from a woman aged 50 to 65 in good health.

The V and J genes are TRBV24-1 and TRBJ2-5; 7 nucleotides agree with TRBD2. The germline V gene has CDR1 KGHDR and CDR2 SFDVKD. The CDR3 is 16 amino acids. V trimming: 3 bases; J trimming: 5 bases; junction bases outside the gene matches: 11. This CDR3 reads CATSDPRLAAGETQYF. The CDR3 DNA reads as TGTGCCACCAGTGATCCGAGACTAGCTGCCGGGGAGACCCAGTACTTC.

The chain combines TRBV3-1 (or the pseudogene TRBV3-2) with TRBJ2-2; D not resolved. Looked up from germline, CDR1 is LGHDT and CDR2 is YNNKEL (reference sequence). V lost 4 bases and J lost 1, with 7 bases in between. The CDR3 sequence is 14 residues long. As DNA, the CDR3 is TGTGCCAGCAGCCGGACCGGGAACACCGGGGAGCTGTTTTTT. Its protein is CASSRTGNTGELFF.

The CDR3 bases are TGTGCCAGCAGGCTAGCGAGCACAGATACGCAGTATTTT. Its protein product is CASRLASTDTQYF. The chain recombines TRBV7-3 with TRBJ2-3; D possibly corresponds to TRBD2 (6 bases). The CDR3 covers 13 residues. Germline CDR1 reads SGHTA; CDR2 reads FQGTGA. The V gene lost 6 bases and the J gene lost 0 bases, with 7 bases spanning the gap. The whole variable domain, filled in from reference TRBV7-3 and TRBJ2-3, reads GAGVSQTPSNKVTEKGKYVELRCDPISGHTALYWYRQSLGQGPEFLIYFQGTGAADDSGLPNDRFFAVRPEGSVSTLKIQRTERGDSAVYLCASRLASTDTQYFGPGTRLTVL.

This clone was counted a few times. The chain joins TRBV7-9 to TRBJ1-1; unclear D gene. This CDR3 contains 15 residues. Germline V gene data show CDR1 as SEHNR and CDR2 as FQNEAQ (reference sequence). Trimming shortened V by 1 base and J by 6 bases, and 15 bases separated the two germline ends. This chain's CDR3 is CASSLGGGRSPEAFF. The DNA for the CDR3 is TGTGCCAGCAGCTTAGGAGGAGGGAGGAGCCCTGAAGCTTTCTTT.

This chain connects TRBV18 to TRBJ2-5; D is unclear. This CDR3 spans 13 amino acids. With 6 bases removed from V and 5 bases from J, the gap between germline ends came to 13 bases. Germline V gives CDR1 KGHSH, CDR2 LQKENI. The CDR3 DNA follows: TGTGCCAGCTCCCCCAGCCCCGTGGAGACCCAGTACTTC. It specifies CASSPSPVETQYF.

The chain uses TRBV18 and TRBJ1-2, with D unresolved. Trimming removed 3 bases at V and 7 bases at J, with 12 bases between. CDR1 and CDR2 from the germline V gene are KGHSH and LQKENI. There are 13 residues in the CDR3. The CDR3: CASSPRVASGYTF. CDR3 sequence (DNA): TGTGCCAGCTCACCGAGGGTGGCGAGTGGCTACACCTTC.

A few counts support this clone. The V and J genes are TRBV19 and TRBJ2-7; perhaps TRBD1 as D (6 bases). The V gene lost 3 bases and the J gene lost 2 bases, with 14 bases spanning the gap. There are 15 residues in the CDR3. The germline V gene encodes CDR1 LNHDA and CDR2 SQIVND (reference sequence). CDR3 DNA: TGTGCCAGTAGTATGGAGGCAGGGGCCACCTACGAGCAGTACTTC. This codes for CASSMEAGATYEQYF.

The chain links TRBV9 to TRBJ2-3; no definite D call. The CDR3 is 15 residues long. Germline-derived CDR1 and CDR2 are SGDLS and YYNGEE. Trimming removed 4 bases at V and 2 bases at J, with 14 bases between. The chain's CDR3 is CASSLDARDTDTQYF. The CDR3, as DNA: TGTGCCAGCAGCCTGGACGCTAGAGACACAGATACGCAGTATTTT. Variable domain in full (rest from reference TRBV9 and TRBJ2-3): DSGVTQTPKHLITATGQRVTLRCSPRSGDLSVYWYQQSLDQGLQFLIQYYNGEERAKGNILERFSAQQFPDLHSELNLSSLELGDSALYFCASSLDARDTDTQYFGPGTRLTVL.

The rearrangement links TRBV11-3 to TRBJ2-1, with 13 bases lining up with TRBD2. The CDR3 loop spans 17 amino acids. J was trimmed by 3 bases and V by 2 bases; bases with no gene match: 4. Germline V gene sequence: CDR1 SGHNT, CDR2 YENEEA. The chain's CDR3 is CASSLRTSGSNYNEQFF. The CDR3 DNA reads TGTGCCAGCAGCTTACGGACTAGCGGGAGTAACTACAATGAGCAGTTCTTC.

The CDR3 spells CASTAYGRTHEQFF. The CDR3 bases are TGTGCCAGCACCGCTTACGGCCGCACCCATGAGCAGTTCTTC. J is TRBJ2-1 and V is TRBV5-6; D is uncertain. The CDR3 runs 14 residues. The ends were cut back, 6 bases at V and 8 bases at J, with 18 bases in the middle. Germline loops: CDR1 SGHDT, CDR2 YYEEEE.

The CDR3 bases are TGTGCCAGCACCTTCGAGGGGGGGGGTTCGGAAAAACTGTTTTTT. This gives the protein CASTFEGGGSEKLFF. The chain employs TRBV2 and TRBJ1-4; a possible D gene is TRBD1 (6 bases). The CDR3 is made up of 15 amino acids. The germline V gene encodes CDR1 SNHLY and CDR2 FYNNEI. Trimming shortened V by 7 bases and J by 8 bases, and 20 bases separated the two germline ends.

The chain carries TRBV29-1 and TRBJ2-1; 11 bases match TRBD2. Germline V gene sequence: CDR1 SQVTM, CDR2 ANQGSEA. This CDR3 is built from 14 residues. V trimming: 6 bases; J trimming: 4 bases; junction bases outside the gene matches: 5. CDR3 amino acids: CSVSLAGVYNEQFF. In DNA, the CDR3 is TGCAGCGTCTCACTAGCGGGGGTGTACAATGAGCAGTTCTTC.

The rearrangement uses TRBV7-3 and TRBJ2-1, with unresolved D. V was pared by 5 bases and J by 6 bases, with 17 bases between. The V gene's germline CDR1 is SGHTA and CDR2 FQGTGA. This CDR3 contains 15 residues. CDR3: CASSPGSGYVNEQFF. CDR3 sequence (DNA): TGTGCCAGCAGCCCAGGAAGTGGCTACGTCAATGAGCAGTTCTTC.

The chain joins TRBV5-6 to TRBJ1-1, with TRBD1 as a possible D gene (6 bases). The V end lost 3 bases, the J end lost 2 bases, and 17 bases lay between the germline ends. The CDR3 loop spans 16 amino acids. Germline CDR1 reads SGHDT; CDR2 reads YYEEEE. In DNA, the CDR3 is TGTGCCAGCAGCTCGGAGCGGACAGATGATAACACTGAAGCTTTCTTT. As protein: CASSSERTDDNTEAFF.

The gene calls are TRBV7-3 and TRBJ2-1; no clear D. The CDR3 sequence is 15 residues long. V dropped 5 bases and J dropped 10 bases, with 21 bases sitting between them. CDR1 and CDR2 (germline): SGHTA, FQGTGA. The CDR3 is CASSPKGGPNVEQFF. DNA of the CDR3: TGTGCCAGCAGCCCGAAGGGCGGACCCAATGTAGAGCAGTTCTTC.

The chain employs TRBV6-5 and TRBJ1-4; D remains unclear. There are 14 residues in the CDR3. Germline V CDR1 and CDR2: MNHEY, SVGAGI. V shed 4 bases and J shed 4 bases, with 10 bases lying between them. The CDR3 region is CASSSGRINEKLFF. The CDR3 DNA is TGTGCCAGCAGTTCTGGACGGATTAATGAAAAACTGTTTTTT.

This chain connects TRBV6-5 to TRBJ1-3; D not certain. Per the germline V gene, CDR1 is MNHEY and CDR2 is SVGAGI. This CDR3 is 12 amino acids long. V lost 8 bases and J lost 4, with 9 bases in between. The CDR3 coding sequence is TGTGCCAGCGGCTGGAGGGGAAACACCATATATTTT. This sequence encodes CASGWRGNTIYF.

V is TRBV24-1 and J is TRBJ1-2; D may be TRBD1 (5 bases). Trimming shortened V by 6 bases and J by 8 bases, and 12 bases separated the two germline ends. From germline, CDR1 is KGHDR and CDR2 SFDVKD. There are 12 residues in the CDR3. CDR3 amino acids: CATSMGPRGYTF. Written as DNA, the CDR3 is TGTGCCACCAGTATGGGGCCGCGAGGCTACACCTTC.